The 7 T cell receptor beta chains listed next were all sequenced from one sample in a study of cytomegalovirus exposure and HLA in healthy donors. PCR used 60 Vbeta primers and 13 Jbeta primers. Clones were sequenced by immunoSEQ multiplex PCR, and TCRdb holds only the in-frame ones, with some missing. The data hold 200,000 or so clones, with 82% observed a single time. The specimen sequenced was PBMCs. The receptors here all came from a boy aged 2 to 10 in good health and CMV-seronegative.

This chain connects TRBV5-6 to TRBJ2-7, with D perhaps TRBD1 (6 bases). CDR1 and CDR2 (germline): SGHDT, YYEEEE. V shed 4 bases and J shed 2 bases, with 10 bases lying between them. The CDR3 spans 13 residues. CDR3 sequence: CASSRGQPYEQYF. CDR3 sequence (DNA): TGTGCCAGCAGCAGAGGACAGCCCTACGAGCAGTACTTC. The whole variable domain, filled in from reference TRBV5-6 and TRBJ2-7, reads DAGVTQSPTHLIKTRGQQVTLRCSPKSGHDTVSWYQQALGQGPQFIFQYYEEEERQRGNFPDRFSGHQFPNYSSELNVNALLLGDSALYLCASSRGQPYEQYFGPGTRLTVT.

The chain has TRBV19 and TRBJ2-1; the match to TRBD2 covers 11 bases. V gave up 5 bases and J gave up 6 bases; unmatched junction bases: 6. This CDR3 region has 15 residues. The germline gives CDR1 LNHDA, CDR2 SQIVND (reference sequence). DNA for the CDR3: TGTGCCAGTAGTTACGGACTAGCGGGTTCCAATGAGCAGTTCTTC. Translating it yields CASSYGLAGSNEQFF.

This rearrangement joins TRBV9 to TRBJ1-4; 9 bases match TRBD1. Per germline, CDR1 SGDLS and CDR2 YYNGEE. This CDR3 spans 16 amino acids. V shed 3 bases and J 0 bases; nucleotides not matched to a gene: 3. DNA of the CDR3: TGTGCCAGCAGCGCCACAGGGGGCGCAACTAATGAAAAACTGTTTTTT. Translation: CASSATGGATNEKLFF.

The V gene is TRBV18, the J gene TRBJ2-1, with 14 bases aligning to TRBD2. This CDR3 has 18 residues. Germline values: CDR1 KGHSH, CDR2 LQKENI. The J segment lost 1 base and the V segment lost 3 bases, leaving 5 bases of the junction unmatched. CDR3: CASSPGLAGAVSYNEQFF. The CDR3 DNA reads as TGTGCCAGCTCACCGGGACTAGCGGGAGCCGTATCCTACAATGAGCAGTTCTTC.

Only a few counts were recorded for this clone. The J gene is TRBJ1-1, the V gene TRBV29-1; 10 nucleotides agree with TRBD1. The CDR3 has 13 amino acids. CDR1 is SQVTM, CDR2 ANQGSEA, per germline. V shed 6 bases and J 5 bases; nucleotides not matched to a gene: 6. CDR3 protein: CSVPGQGRTEAFF. As DNA, the CDR3 is TGCAGCGTCCCGGGACAGGGGAGGACTGAAGCTTTCTTT.

The chain couples TRBV4-2 to TRBJ1-2; D may be TRBD1 (6 bases). This CDR3 has 19 residues. The germline gives CDR1 LGHNA, CDR2 YNFKEQ. The germline V and J ends were trimmed by 1 base and 0 bases, with 21 bases remaining between them. The CDR3 reads CASSQVSMAGAGANYGYTF. CDR3 DNA sequence: TGTGCCAGCAGCCAAGTATCCATGGCAGGGGCTGGGGCTAACTATGGCTACACCTTC.

A remark on this clone: Other nucleotide sequences in the sample specify the same CDR3. V and J are TRBV4-3 and TRBJ2-2, with TRBD1 as a possible D gene (5 bases). The V gene lost 1 base and the J gene lost 8 bases, with 14 bases spanning the gap. The CDR3 contains 15 residues. From germline, CDR1 is LGHNA and CDR2 YSLEER. The CDR3 DNA follows: TGCGCCAGCAGCCAAGGGGGCGTAGTCACTGGGGAGCTGTTTTTT. It specifies CASSQGGVVTGELFF.